What follows are 14 T cell receptor beta chains derived from one specimen sequenced in a study of PD-L1 blockade in urothelial cancer. Some clones are missing from TCRdb's copy, which holds only in-frame ones; the method was immunoSEQ multiplex PCR. Among some 80,000 clones, around 90% were seen once, and the ten largest hold roughly 5.7%. The sample consisted of PBMCs, taken around atezolizumab (anti-PD-L1) treatment. These receptors originate from a woman in her 70s with urothelial cancer.

CDR3 bases: TGTGCCAGCAGCTTAGCCGGACTAGCAGTAGCCAAAAACATTCAGTACTTC. Protein: CASSLAGLAVAKNIQYF. This chain uses TRBV11-2 with TRBJ2-4; 8 nucleotides agree with TRBD2. V trimming: 1 base; J trimming: 0 bases; junction bases outside the gene matches: 5. CDR3 size: 17 residues. Germline CDR1 and CDR2: SGHAT and FQNNGV.

The V call is TRBV7-2, the J call TRBJ2-1, with 13 bases that match TRBD2. This CDR3 contains 17 residues. CDR1 SGHTA and CDR2 FQGNSA come from the germline V gene. Trimming took 3 bases from V and 4 from J; bases not matched to a gene: 6. CDR3 amino acids: CASSFGTSGARYNEQFF. The CDR3 nucleotides are TGTGCCAGCAGCTTCGGGACTAGCGGGGCCAGGTACAATGAGCAGTTCTTC.

V gene TRBV16 combines with J gene TRBJ1-4; tentatively, D is TRBD1 (6 bases). V was trimmed by 0 bases and J by 5 bases, leaving 16 bases between them. Per germline, CDR1 KGHSY and CDR2 FQNENV. This CDR3 spans 17 amino acids. The CDR3 sequence is CASSQSALDRRNEKLFF. CDR3 bases: TGTGCCAGCAGCCAATCGGCCCTGGACAGAAGGAATGAAAAACTGTTTTTT.

This clone turned up a few times. The V call is TRBV6-5, the J call TRBJ1-4, with TRBD1 identical over 9 bases. The CDR3 contains 16 residues. V lost 4 bases and J lost 7; bases outside the gene matches: 10. CDR1 MNHEY and CDR2 SVGAGI come from the germline V gene. CDR3 DNA: TGTGCCAGCAGTTCACGGACAGGGGCTGGACTTGAAAAACTGTTTTTT. Encoded protein: CASSSRTGAGLEKLFF.

CDR3 region: CASSLASGNYEQYF. The CDR3 nucleotides are TGTGCCAGCAGCTTAGCCAGCGGGAACTACGAGCAGTACTTC. The chain carries TRBV7-3 and TRBJ2-7, with TRBD2 identical over 7 bases. Germline lookup yields CDR1 SGHTA and CDR2 FQGTGA. This CDR3 has 14 residues. V trimming: 2 bases; J trimming: 3 bases; junction bases outside the gene matches: 4.

The V call is TRBV6-5, the J call TRBJ2-7; possible D gene TRBD1, 6 bases. Trimming shortened V by 2 bases and J by 3 bases, and 11 bases separated the two germline ends. This CDR3 region has 14 residues. Germline V gives CDR1 MNHEY, CDR2 SVGAGI. The CDR3 is CASSYDRDNYEQYF. The CDR3 DNA reads TGTGCCAGCAGTTACGACCGGGACAACTACGAGCAGTACTTC.

This chain connects TRBV2 to TRBJ1-4; D gene uncertain. V was cut by 4 bases and J by 4 bases, with 16 bases left in between. The CDR3 contains 16 residues. Germline V gives CDR1 SNHLY, CDR2 FYNNEI. The CDR3: CASSGVRVPLNEKLFF. The CDR3 DNA follows: TGTGCCAGCAGTGGGGTGAGGGTACCACTTAATGAAAAACTGTTTTTT.

V usage is TRBV9 and J usage is TRBJ2-5; D is unresolved. CDR1 is SGDLS and CDR2 is YYNGEE in the germline V gene. This CDR3 is 13 amino acids long. With 0 bases removed from V and 2 bases from J, the gap between germline ends came to 5 bases. CDR3 amino acids: CASSVGQQETQYF. The CDR3 nucleotides read TGTGCCAGCAGCGTAGGTCAGCAAGAGACCCAGTACTTC. Together with reference TRBV9 and TRBJ2-5, the CDR3 gives the full variable domain: DSGVTQTPKHLITATGQRVTLRCSPRSGDLSVYWYQQSLDQGLQFLIQYYNGEERAKGNILERFSAQQFPDLHSELNLSSLELGDSALYFCASSVGQQETQYFGPGTRLLVL.

The gene calls are TRBV2 and TRBJ2-1; TRBD2 matches at 16 bases. Germline lookup yields CDR1 SNHLY and CDR2 FYNNEI. V was pared by 3 bases and J by 9 bases, with 8 bases of the junction left unmatched. This CDR3 is 17 amino acids long. Here the CDR3 DNA reads TGTGCCAGCAGTGAGATCGGGACTAGCGGGAGGGAGGGTGAGCAGTTCTTC. Its translation is CASSEIGTSGREGEQFF.

This clone was counted only a few times. The chain is built from TRBV18 and TRBJ2-1; 9 bases are a match to TRBD2. Trimming at V came to 3 bases and at J to 4 bases, leaving 1 base not matched to a gene. The germline gives CDR1 KGHSH, CDR2 LQKENI. The length of the CDR3 is 14 residues. CDR3 DNA: TGTGCCAGCTCACCCAGCGGGGGGTACAATGAGCAGTTCTTC. This translates into CASSPSGGYNEQFF. Full variable domain (outside the CDR3, taken from reference TRBV18 and TRBJ2-1): NAGVMQNPRHLVRRRGQEARLRCSPMKGHSHVYWYRQLPEEGLKFMVYLQKENIIDESGMPKERFSAEFPKEGPSILRIQQVVRGDSAAYFCASSPSGGYNEQFFGPGTRLTVL.

The chain has TRBV19 and TRBJ1-5, with 9 nucleotides matching TRBD1. The germline CDR1 and CDR2 sequences are LNHDA and SQIVND (reference sequence). Losses at the gene ends were 8 bases for V and 6 bases for J; bases not matched to a gene: 8. CDR3 size: 14 residues. The CDR3 region has the DNA TGTGCCAGTTACTCGGGACAGGGTTTTCAGCCCCAGCATTTT. The encoded protein is CASYSGQGFQPQHF.

This clone has only a few counts. The V call is TRBV6-1, the J call TRBJ2-5; D might be TRBD1 (6 bases). Trimming removed 4 bases at V and 5 bases at J, with 17 bases between. CDR1 MNHNS and CDR2 SASEGT come from the germline V gene. This CDR3 has 15 residues. The CDR3 nucleotides read TGTGCCAGCAGTGCCTCTTGGGGGCCCGGGGAGACCCAGTACTTC. Protein: CASSASWGPGETQYF.

This chain connects TRBV9 to TRBJ2-1; perhaps TRBD2 as D (6 bases). The CDR3 loop spans 17 amino acids. With 4 bases removed from V and 0 bases from J, the gap between germline ends came to 17 bases. Germline CDR1 and CDR2: SGDLS and YYNGEE. The chain's CDR3 is CASSLPSGGSSYNEQFF. As DNA, the CDR3 is TGTGCCAGCAGCTTGCCCAGTGGGGGGAGCTCCTACAATGAGCAGTTCTTC.

This clone is a singleton in its sample. V is TRBV5-1 and J is TRBJ2-3; D may be TRBD2 (6 bases). The V and J ends lost 4 bases and 0 bases respectively, with 15 bases between them. Germline CDR1 is SGHRS and CDR2 is YFSETQ. The CDR3 spans 16 residues. The CDR3 DNA follows: TGCGCCAGCAGCCTGGGACTGGGTGTGAGCACAGATACGCAGTATTTT. Amino acids: CASSLGLGVSTDTQYF.